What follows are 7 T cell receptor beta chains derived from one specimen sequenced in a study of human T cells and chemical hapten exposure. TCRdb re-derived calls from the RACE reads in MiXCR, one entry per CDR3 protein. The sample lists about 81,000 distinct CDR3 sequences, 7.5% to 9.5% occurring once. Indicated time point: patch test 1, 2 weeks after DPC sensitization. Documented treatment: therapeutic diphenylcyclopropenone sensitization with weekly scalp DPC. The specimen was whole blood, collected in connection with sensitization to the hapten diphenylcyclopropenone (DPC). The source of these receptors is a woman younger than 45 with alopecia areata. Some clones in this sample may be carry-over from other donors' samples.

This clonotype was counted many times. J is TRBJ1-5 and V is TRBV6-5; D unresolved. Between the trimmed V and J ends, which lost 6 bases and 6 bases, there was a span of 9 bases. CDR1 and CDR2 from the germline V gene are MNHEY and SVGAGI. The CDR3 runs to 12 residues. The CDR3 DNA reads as TGTGCCAGCAGGATACCCGGTCAGCCCCAGCATTTT. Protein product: CASRIPGQPQHF.

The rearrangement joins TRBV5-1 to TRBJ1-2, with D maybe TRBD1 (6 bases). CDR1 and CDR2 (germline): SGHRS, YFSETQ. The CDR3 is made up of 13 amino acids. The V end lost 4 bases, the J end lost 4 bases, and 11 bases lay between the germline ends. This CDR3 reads CASSDRSVYGYTF. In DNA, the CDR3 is TGCGCCAGCAGCGACAGGTCCGTCTATGGCTACACCTTC.

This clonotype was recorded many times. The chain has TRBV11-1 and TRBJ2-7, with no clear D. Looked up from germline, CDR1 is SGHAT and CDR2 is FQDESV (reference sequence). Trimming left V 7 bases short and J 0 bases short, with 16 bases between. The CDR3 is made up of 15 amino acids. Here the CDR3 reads CASNSGDASSYEQYF. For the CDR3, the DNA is TGTGCCAGCAACTCAGGTGATGCAAGCTCCTACGAGCAGTACTTC.

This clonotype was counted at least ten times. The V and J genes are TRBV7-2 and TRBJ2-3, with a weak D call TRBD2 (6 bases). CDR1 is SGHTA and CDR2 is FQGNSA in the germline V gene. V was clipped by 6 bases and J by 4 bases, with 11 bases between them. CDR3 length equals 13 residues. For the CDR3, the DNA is TGTGCCAGCAGTCGGGGGAGTCCAGATACGCAGTATTTT. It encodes CASSRGSPDTQYF. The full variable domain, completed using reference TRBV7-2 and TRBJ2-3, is GAGVSQSPSNKVTEKGKDVELRCDPISGHTALYWYRQSLGQGLEFLIYFQGNSAPDKSGLPSDRFSAERTGGSVSTLTIQRTQQEDSAVYLCASSRGSPDTQYFGPGTRLTVL.

The CDR3 here is CASSPGQGQNSEAFF. Written as DNA, the CDR3 is TGTGCCAGCTCACCAGGGCAGGGGCAAAATTCTGAAGCTTTCTTT. The chain recombines TRBV18 with TRBJ1-1; TRBD1 might be the D (6 bases). The V end was cut by 2 bases, the J end by 6 bases, with 16 bases between. Germline CDR1 reads KGHSH; CDR2 reads LQKENI. This CDR3 is built from 15 residues.

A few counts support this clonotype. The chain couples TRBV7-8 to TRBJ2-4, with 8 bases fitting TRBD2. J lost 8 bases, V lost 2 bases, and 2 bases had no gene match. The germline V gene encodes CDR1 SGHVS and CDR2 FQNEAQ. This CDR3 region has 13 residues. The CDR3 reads CASSLISGDIQYF. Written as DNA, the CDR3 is TGTGCCAGCAGCTTAATTAGCGGGGACATTCAGTACTTC.

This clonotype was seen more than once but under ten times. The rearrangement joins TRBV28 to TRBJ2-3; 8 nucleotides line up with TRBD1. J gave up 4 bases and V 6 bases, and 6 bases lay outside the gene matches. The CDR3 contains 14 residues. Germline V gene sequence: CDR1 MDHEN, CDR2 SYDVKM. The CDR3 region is CASSLTGVPDTQYF. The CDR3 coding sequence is TGTGCCAGCAGCCTGACAGGGGTCCCAGATACGCAGTATTTT.